The source of this TCR beta chain is a study of CD8+CD57+ T cells in acquired aplastic anemia. CD8+CD57+ cell expansion, shown by flow cytometry, had occurred in the patients selected for sequencing. Only a few counts were recorded for this clonotype. Trimming took 7 bases from V and 2 from J; bases not matched to a gene: 6. The V gene's germline CDR1 is SNHLY and CDR2 FYNNEI. The CDR3 is 14 amino acids. TCR beta VDJ and CDR3 profiles were obtained from a genomic DNA template. TCRdb ran MiXCR on the reads and lists one entry per CDR3 protein. The repertoire holds 100,000 to 150,000 distinct CDR3 sequences, with under 60% as singletons.

V and J are TRBV2 and TRBJ2-3, with 7 bases aligning to TRBD1. The sample consisted of sorted CD4+, CD8+, or CD8+CD57+ T cells (not recorded which) from PBMCs. The receptor was derived from a human donor with aplastic anemia. CDR3 sequence: CASKSDRLTDTQYF. In DNA form, the CDR3 reads TGTGCCAGCAAGTCGGACAGGCTCACAGATACGCAGTATTTT.